The 7 T cell receptor beta chains below come from one sample, sequenced in a study of blood T cells in healthy people across ages. A second PCR, run for about 7 to 11 cycles, used a sample-barcoded 5' primer plus a J-beta primer mix. TCRdb independently ran MiXCR on the 5' RACE reads; one entry per CDR3 protein. Seen here are over 950,000 distinct CDR3 sequences, 51% observed once, and the top ten hold over 20%. Material for sequencing was blood. These receptors were collected from a woman aged 55-70 years in good health.

J is TRBJ1-1 and V is TRBV12-3 or TRBV12-4, with a possible D match to TRBD1 (5 bases). This CDR3 has 14 amino acids. V gave up 3 bases and J gave up 1 base, with 9 bases separating them. CDR3: CASSFGHSNTEAFF. The CDR3 DNA follows: TGTGCCAGCAGTTTTGGACACTCGAACACTGAAGCTTTCTTT.

Only a few counts were recorded for this clonotype. V usage is TRBV29-1 and J usage is TRBJ2-1; D ambiguous. CDR1 is SQVTM, CDR2 ANQGSEA, per germline. V was pared by 3 bases and J by 4 bases, with 16 bases between. This CDR3 contains 15 residues. The CDR3 protein is CSVDSESVLYNEQFF. Here the CDR3 DNA reads TGCAGCGTTGATTCTGAGAGTGTCCTGTACAATGAGCAGTTCTTC.

This chain uses TRBV20-1 with TRBJ1-2; tentative D call: TRBD1 (5 bases). The CDR3 runs to 13 residues. The germline CDR1 and CDR2 sequences are DFQATT and SNEGSKA (reference sequence). V was shortened by 3 bases and J by 7 bases, with 15 bases between the two germline ends. The CDR3 nucleotides read TGCAGTGCTAGTGGTGGGGGGGTAGTTGGCTACACCTTC. It codes for CSASGGGVVGYTF.

The gene calls are TRBV28 and TRBJ2-4; D gene unclear. The V gene lost 5 bases and the J gene lost 3 bases, with 11 bases spanning the gap. This CDR3 spans 14 amino acids. Germline V lookup: CDR1 MDHEN, CDR2 SYDVKM. The CDR3 nucleotides are TGTGCCAGCAGTCCCGCCCTTGTCAAAAACATTCAGTACTTC. Protein sequence: CASSPALVKNIQYF.

This rearrangement joins TRBV12-3 or TRBV12-4 to TRBJ2-3, with no clear D. This CDR3 comprises 16 residues. Trimming shortened V by 1 base and J by 1 base, and 12 bases separated the two germline ends. CDR3 loop: CASSLGPLLRTDTQYF. The CDR3 DNA sequence: TGTGCCAGCAGTTTAGGTCCTCTACTCCGCACAGATACGCAGTATTTT.

This clonotype was picked up one time. The chain is built from TRBV30 and TRBJ2-4; a possible D gene is TRBD1 (6 bases). CDR1 and CDR2 from the germline V gene are GTSNPN and SVGIG (reference sequence). This CDR3 is 17 amino acids long. V lost 0 bases, J lost 2 bases, and 17 bases lay in between. CDR3 sequence reads: CAWSVTFHRASKNIQYF. The CDR3 DNA follows: TGTGCCTGGAGTGTTACCTTCCACAGGGCTTCCAAAAACATTCAGTACTTC.

The V and J genes are TRBV29-1 and TRBJ2-1, with TRBD2 identical over 14 bases. Germline V gene data show CDR1 as SQVTM and CDR2 as ANQGSEA. The CDR3 runs 14 residues. V lost 5 bases and J lost 7; bases outside the gene matches: 4. CDR3 sequence (DNA): TGCAGCGTTCCCGGACTAGCGGGAGGAAATGAGCAGTTCTTC. Translating it yields CSVPGLAGGNEQFF.